A single sample is the source of the 8 T cell receptor beta chains below, sequenced in a study of early T cells in non-severe SARS-CoV-2 infection. TCRdb itself ran the 5' RACE reads through MiXCR, one entry per CDR3 protein. The sample records 45,000 to 75,000 distinct CDR3 sequences, around 8.9% being singletons. The sample taken for sequencing was whole blood. Receptors were obtained from an adult who was a healthcare worker with PCR-confirmed SARS-CoV-2 infection or an uninfected control (not recorded which).

The chain recombines TRBV2 with TRBJ2-3; D is unclear. CDR3 length: 13 residues. Germline-derived CDR1 and CDR2 are SNHLY and FYNNEI. The germline V and J ends were trimmed by 10 bases and 2 bases, with 13 bases remaining between them. CDR3 loop: CATGGDPTDTQYF. The CDR3 region has the DNA TGTGCCACCGGTGGCGACCCCACAGATACGCAGTATTTT.

This clonotype has ten or more counts. The V gene is TRBV6-2 or TRBV6-3, the J gene TRBJ2-1; 7 bases line up with TRBD2. CDR1 is MNHEY and CDR2 is SVGEGT in the germline V gene. The CDR3 runs 13 residues. Trimming at V came to 9 bases and at J to 3 bases, leaving 5 bases not matched to a gene. CDR3 sequence (DNA): TGTGCCAGTGTGTCTAGCGGCTACAATGAGCAGTTCTTC. Translation gives CASVSSGYNEQFF.

This clonotype was counted many times. The chain joins TRBV7-6 to TRBJ1-4; weak D call: TRBD1 (5 bases). Germline assignment: CDR1 SGHVS and CDR2 FNYEAQ. CDR3 length: 14 amino acids. The V gene lost 3 bases and the J gene lost 8 bases, with 13 bases spanning the gap. The CDR3 DNA reads as TGTGCCAGCAGCTTGGCCCTAGGGGAAGAAAAACTGTTTTTT. Its protein product is CASSLALGEEKLFF.

The sample holds many counts of this clonotype. V usage is TRBV20-1 and J usage is TRBJ2-7; 8 nucleotides align to TRBD2. The CDR3 loop spans 14 amino acids. Germline V gene lookup returns CDR1 DFQATT and CDR2 SNEGSKA (reference sequence). The junction had 5 bases not matched to a gene; V was cut back by 2 bases and J by 2 bases. CDR3 nucleotides: TGCAGTGCTAGAACCCCAGCGGGGGCCTACGAGCAGTACTTC. This translates into CSARTPAGAYEQYF.

There are a few counts of this clonotype. The gene calls are TRBV20-1 and TRBJ1-4, with D possibly TRBD1 on 6 matching bases. Trimming stripped 0 bases from V and 8 bases from J, with 13 bases between. The CDR3 runs 14 residues. CDR1 DFQATT and CDR2 SNEGSKA come from the germline V gene (reference sequence). The CDR3 is CSARDNQGREKLFF. In DNA form, the CDR3 reads TGCAGTGCTAGAGATAATCAGGGGCGGGAAAAACTGTTTTTT.

This clonotype was seen at least ten times. A read error may account for a junction end that differs from germline. The chain is built from TRBV28 and TRBJ2-3; D may match TRBD1 or TRBD2 (5 bases each). Germline values: CDR1 MDHEN, CDR2 SYDVKM. CDR3 size: 16 residues. CDR3 nucleotide sequence: TGTGCCAGCAGGACCCCAGCAACTTCTAGCACAGGTACGCAGTATTTT. It yields the protein CASRTPATSSTGTQYF.

The sample holds many counts of this clonotype. The chain has TRBV6-5 and TRBJ1-5; D remains ambiguous. V was shortened by 4 bases and J by 4 bases, with 8 bases between the two germline ends. Germline CDR1 reads MNHEY; CDR2 reads SVGAGI. The CDR3 totals 13 residues. CDR3: CASSSSRNQPQHF. CDR3 nucleotides: TGTGCCAGCAGTTCGTCCAGGAATCAGCCCCAGCATTTT.

This clonotype was recorded a few times. The chain links TRBV4-1 to TRBJ2-7, with D possibly TRBD1 on 6 matching bases. Between the trimmed V and J ends, which lost 0 bases and 5 bases, there was a span of 17 bases. There are 16 residues in the CDR3. CDR1 and CDR2 (germline): MGHRA, YSYEKL. The CDR3 sequence is CASSQDWRYRVHEQYF. As DNA, the CDR3 is TGCGCCAGCAGCCAAGATTGGAGATACAGGGTCCACGAGCAGTACTTC.